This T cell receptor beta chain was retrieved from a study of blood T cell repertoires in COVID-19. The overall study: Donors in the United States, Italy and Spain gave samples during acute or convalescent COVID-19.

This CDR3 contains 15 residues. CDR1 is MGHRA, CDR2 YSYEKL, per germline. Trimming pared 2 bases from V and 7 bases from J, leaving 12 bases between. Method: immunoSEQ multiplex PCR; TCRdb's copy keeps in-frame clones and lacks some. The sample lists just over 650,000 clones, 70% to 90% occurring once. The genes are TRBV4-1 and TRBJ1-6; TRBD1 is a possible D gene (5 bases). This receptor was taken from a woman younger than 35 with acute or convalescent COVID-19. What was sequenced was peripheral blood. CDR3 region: CASSQLLTENSPLHF. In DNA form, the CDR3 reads TGCGCCAGCAGCCAACTCCTGACAGAAAATTCACCCCTCCACTTT.